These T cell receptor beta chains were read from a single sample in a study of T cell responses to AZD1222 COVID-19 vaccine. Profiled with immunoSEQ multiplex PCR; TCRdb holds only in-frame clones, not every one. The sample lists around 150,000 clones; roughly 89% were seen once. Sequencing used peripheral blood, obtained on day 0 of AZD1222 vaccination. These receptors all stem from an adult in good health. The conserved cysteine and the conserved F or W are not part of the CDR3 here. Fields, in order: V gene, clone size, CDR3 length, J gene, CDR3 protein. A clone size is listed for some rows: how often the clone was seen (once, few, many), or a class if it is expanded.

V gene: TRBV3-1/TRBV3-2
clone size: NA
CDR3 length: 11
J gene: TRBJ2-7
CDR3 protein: ASSQAQDYEQY

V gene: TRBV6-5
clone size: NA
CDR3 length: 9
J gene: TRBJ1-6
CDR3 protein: ASSFSSTLH

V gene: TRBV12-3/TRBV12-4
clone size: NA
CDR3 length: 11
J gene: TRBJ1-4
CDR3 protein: ASRGAGDEKLF

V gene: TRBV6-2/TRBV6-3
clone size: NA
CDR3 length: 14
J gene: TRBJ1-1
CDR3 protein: ASSYSIRGGSTEAF

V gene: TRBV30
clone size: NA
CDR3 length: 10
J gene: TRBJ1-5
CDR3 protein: AWSGGREPQH

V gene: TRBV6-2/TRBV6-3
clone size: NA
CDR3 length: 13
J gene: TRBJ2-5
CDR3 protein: ASSYSKQLQETQY

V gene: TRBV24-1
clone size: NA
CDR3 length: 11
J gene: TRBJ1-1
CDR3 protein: ATSDPGRTEAF

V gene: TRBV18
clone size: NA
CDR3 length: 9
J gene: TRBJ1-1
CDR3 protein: ASSVQYEAF

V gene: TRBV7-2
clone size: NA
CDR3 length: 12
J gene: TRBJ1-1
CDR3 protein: ASRAGQWNTEAF

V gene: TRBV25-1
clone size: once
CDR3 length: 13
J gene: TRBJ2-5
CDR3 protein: ASSDIVRIQETQY

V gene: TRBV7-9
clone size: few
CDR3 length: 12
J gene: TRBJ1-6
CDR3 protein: ASSLGHFNSPLH

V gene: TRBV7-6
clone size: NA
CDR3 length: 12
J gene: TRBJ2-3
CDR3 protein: ASSPRPGGHTQY

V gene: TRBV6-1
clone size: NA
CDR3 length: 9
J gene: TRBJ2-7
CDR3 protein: ASGGMYEQY

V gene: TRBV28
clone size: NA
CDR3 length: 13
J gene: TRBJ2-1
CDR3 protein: ASSLPETSFNEQF

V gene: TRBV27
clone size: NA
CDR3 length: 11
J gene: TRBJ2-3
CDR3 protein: ASSSVSTDTQY

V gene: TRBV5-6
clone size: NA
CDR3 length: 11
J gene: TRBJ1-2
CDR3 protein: ASRAGMNYSYT

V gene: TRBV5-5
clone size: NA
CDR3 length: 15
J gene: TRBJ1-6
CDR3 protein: ASSPRTGGSYNSPLH

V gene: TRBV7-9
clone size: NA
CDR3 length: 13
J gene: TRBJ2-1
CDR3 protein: ASSYNLRLASEQF